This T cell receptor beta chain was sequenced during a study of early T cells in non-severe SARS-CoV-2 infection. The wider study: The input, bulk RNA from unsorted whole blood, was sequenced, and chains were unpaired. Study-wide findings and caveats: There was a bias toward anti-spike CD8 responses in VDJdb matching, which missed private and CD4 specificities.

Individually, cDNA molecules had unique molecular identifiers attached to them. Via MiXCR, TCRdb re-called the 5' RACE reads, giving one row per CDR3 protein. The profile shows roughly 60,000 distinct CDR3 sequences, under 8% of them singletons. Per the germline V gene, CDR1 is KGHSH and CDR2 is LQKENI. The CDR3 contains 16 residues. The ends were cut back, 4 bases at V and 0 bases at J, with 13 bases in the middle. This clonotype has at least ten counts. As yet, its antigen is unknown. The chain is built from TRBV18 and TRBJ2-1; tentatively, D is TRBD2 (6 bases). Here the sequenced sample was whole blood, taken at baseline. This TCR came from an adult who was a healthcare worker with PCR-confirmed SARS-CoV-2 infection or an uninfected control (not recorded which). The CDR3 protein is CASSRTETSSYNEQFF. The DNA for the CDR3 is TGTGCCAGCTCACGTACGGAGACTAGCTCCTACAATGAGCAGTTCTTC.